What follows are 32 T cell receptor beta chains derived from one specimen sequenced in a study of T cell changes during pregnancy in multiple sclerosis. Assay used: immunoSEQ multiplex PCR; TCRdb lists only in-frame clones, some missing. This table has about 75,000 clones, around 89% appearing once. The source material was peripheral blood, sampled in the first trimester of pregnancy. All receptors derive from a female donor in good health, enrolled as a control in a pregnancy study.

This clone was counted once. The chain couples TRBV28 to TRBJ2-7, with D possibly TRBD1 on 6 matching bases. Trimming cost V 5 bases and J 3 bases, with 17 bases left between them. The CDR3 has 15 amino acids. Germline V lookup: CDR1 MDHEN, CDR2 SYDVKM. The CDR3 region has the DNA TGTGCCAGCAGTCCCCTCCGGCAGGGGCTCTACGAGCAGTACTTC. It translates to CASSPLRQGLYEQYF.

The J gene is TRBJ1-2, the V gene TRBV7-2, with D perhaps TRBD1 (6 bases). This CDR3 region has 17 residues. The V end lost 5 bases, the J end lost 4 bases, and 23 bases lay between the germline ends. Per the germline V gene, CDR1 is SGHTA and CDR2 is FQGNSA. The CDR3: CASSLRGRSPGTYGYTF. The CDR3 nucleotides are TGTGCCAGCAGCCTCAGGGGTAGGTCACCCGGGACCTATGGCTACACCTTC.

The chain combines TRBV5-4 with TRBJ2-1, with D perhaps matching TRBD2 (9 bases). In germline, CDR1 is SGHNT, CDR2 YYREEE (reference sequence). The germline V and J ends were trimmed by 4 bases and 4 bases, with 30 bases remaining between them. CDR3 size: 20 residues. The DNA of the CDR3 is TGTGCCAGCAGCGCAAAGCAGGGGGCGAAGGCTAGCGGGGCTTACAATGAGCAGTTCTTC. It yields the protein CASSAKQGAKASGAYNEQFF.

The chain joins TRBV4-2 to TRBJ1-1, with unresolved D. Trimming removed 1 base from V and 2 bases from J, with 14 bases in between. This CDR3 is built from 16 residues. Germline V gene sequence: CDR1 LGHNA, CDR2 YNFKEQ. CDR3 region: CASSQGVRGVNTEAFF. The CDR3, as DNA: TGTGCCAGCAGCCAAGGTGTCCGGGGTGTTAACACTGAAGCTTTCTTT.

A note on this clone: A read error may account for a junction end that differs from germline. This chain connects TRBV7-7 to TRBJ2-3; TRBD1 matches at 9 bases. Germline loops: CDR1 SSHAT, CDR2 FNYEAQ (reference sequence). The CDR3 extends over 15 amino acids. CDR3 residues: CASSKTGGPTDTQYF. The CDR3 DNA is TGTGCTAGCAGTAAGACAGGGGGGCCAACAGATACGCAGTATTTT. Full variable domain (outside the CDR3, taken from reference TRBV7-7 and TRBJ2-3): GAGVSQSPRYKVTKRGQDVTLRCDPISSHATLYWYQQALGQGPEFLTYFNYEAQPDKSGLPSDRFSAERPEGSISTLTIQRTEQRDSAMYRCASSKTGGPTDTQYFGPGTRLTVL.

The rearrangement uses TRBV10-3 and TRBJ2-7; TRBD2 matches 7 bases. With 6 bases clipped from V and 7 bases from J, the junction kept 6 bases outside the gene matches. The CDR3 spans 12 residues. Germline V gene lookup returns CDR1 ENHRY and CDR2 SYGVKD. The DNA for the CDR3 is TGTGCCATCAGCCCGGGGGGTTTAGAGCAGTACTTC. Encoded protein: CAISPGGLEQYF.

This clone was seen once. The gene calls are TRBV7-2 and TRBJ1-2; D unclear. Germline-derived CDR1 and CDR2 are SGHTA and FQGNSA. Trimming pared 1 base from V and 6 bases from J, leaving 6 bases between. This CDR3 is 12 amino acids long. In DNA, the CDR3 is TGTGCCAGCAGCTTAGGAATAGATGGCTACACCTTC. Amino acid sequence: CASSLGIDGYTF.

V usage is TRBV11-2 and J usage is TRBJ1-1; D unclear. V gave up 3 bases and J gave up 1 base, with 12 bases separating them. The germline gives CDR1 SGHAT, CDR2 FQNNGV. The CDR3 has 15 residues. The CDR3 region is CASSFLWERNTEAFF. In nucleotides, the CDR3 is TGTGCCAGCAGCTTCCTTTGGGAGAGGAACACTGAAGCTTTCTTT. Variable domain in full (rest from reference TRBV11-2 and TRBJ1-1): EAGVAQSPRYKIIEKRQSVAFWCNPISGHATLYWYQQILGQGPKLLIQFQNNGVVDDSQLPKDRFSAERLKGVDSTLKIQPAKLEDSAVYLCASSFLWERNTEAFFGQGTRLTVV.

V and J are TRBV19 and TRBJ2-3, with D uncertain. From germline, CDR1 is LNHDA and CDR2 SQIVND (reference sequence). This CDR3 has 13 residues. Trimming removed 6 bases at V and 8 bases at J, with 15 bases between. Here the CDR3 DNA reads TGTGCCAGTAGAAGTTATCCCCCAGGTACGCAGTATTTT. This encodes CASRSYPPGTQYF. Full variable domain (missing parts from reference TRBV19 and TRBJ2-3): DGGITQSPKYLFRKEGQNVTLSCEQNLNHDAMYWYRQDPGQGLRLIYYSQIVNDFQKGDIAEGYSVSREKKESFPLTVTSAQKNPTAFYLCASRSYPPGTQYFGPGTRLTVL.

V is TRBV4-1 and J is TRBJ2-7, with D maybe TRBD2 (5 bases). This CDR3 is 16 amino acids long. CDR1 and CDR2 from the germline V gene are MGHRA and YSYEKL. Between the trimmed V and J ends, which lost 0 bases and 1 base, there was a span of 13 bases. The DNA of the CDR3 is TGCGCCAGCAGCCAAGATGGTCTAGCTCCTTCCTACGAGCAGTACTTC. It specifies CASSQDGLAPSYEQYF.

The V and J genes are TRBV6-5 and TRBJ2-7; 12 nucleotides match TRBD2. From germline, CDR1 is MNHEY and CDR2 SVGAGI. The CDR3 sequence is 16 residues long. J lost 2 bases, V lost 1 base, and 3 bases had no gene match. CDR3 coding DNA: TGTGCCAGCAGTTACTACACTAGCGGGGGGCCCTACGAGCAGTACTTC. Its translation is CASSYYTSGGPYEQYF.

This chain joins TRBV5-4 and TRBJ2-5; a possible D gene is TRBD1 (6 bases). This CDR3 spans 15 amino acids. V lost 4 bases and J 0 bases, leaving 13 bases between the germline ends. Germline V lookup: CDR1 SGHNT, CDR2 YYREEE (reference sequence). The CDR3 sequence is CASSTRQGNQETQYF. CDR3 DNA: TGTGCCAGCAGCACCCGGCAGGGGAACCAAGAGACCCAGTACTTC.

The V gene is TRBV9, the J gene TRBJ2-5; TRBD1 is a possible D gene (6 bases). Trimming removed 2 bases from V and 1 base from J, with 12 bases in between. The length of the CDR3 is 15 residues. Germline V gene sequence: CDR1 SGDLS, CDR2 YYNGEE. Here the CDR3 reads CASSVDRPTQETQYF. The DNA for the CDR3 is TGTGCCAGCAGCGTCGACAGGCCCACCCAAGAGACCCAGTACTTC.

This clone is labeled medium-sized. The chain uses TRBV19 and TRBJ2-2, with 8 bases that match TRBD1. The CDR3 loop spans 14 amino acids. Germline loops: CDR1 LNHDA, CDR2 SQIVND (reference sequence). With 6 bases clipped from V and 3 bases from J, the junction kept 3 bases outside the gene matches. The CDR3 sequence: CASRIQGDTGELFF. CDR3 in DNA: TGTGCCAGTAGGATACAGGGGGACACCGGGGAGCTGTTTTTT.

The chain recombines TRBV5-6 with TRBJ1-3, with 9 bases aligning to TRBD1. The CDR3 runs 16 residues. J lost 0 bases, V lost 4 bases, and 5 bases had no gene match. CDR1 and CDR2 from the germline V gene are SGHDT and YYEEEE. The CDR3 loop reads CASSPGTGHSGNTIYF. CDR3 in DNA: TGTGCCAGCAGCCCAGGGACAGGGCACTCTGGAAACACCATATATTTT.

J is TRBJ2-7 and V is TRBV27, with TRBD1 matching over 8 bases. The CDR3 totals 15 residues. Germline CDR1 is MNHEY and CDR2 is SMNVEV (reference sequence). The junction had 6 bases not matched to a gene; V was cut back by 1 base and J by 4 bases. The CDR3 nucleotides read TGTGCCAGCAGTTTATTGCCGGACAGGGTATACGAGCAGTACTTC. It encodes CASSLLPDRVYEQYF.

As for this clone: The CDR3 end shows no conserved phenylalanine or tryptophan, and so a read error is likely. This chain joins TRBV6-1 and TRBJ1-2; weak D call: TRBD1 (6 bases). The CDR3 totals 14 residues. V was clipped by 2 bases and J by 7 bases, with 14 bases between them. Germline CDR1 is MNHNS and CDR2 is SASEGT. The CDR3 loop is CASSESQGIGGYTL. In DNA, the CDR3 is TGTGCCAGCAGTGAAAGTCAGGGGATAGGTGGCTACACCCTC.

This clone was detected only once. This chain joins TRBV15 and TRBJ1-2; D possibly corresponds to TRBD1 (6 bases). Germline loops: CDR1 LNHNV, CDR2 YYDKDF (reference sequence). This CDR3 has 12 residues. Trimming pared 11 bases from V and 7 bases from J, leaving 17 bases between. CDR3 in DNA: TGTGCCCTTGGGGGCGAAGGGTCTGGCTACACCTTC. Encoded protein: CALGGEGSGYTF. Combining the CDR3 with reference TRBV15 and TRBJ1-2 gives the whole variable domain DAMVIQNPRYQVTQFGKPVTLSCSQTLNHNVMYWYQQKSSQAPKLLFHYYDKDFNNEADTPDNFQSRRPNTSFCFLDIRSPGLGDTAMYLCALGGEGSGYTFGSGTRLTVV.

CDR3 sequence: CASSLLQGGPYGYTF. Written as DNA, the CDR3 is TGTGCCAGCAGTTTACTCCAGGGAGGACCCTATGGCTACACCTTC. The rearrangement links TRBV28 to TRBJ1-2, with D possibly being TRBD1 (5 bases). The CDR3 totals 15 residues. Germline CDR1 is MDHEN and CDR2 is SYDVKM. Trimming removed 2 bases from V and 4 bases from J, with 14 bases in between.

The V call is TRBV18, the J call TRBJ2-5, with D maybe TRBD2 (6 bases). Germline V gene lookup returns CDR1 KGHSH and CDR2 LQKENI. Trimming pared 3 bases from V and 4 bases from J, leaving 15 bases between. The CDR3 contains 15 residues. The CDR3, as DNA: TGTGCCAGCTCACCGGTTTCTCGGGGAGGAGAGACCCAGTACTTC. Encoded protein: CASSPVSRGGETQYF.

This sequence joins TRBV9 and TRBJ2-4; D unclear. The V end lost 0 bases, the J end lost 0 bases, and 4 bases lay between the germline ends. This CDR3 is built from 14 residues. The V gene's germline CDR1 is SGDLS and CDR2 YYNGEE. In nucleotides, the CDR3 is TGTGCCAGCAGCGTAGGAGGAGCCAAAAACATTCAGTACTTC. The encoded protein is CASSVGGAKNIQYF.

CDR3 bases: TGTGCCAGCAGTCCGCTGTCGGGAAAACATTACAATGAGCAGTTCTTC. Protein: CASSPLSGKHYNEQFF. The rearrangement joins TRBV11-2 to TRBJ2-1; weak D call: TRBD2 (5 bases). The CDR3 is 16 amino acids. CDR1 and CDR2 from the germline V gene are SGHAT and FQNNGV. Trimming left V 6 bases short and J 4 bases short, with 19 bases between. Full variable domain (outside the CDR3, taken from reference TRBV11-2 and TRBJ2-1): EAGVAQSPRYKIIEKRQSVAFWCNPISGHATLYWYQQILGQGPKLLIQFQNNGVVDDSQLPKDRFSAERLKGVDSTLKIQPAKLEDSAVYLCASSPLSGKHYNEQFFGPGTRLTVL.

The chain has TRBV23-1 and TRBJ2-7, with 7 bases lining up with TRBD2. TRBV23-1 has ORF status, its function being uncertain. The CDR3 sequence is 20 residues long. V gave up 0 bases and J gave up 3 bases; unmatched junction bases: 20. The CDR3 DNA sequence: TGCGCCAGCAGTCAATCAGAGCTTTCGGGGGGTCGGCCGCTTAACTACGAGCAGTACTTC. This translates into CASSQSELSGGRPLNYEQYF.

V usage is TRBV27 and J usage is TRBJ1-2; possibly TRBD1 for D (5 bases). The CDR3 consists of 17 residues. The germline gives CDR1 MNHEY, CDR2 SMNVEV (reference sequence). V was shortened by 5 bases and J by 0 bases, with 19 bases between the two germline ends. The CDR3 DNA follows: TGTGCCAGCAGTCCCTGGCTGACAGCACGGTCTAACTATGGCTACACCTTC. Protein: CASSPWLTARSNYGYTF.

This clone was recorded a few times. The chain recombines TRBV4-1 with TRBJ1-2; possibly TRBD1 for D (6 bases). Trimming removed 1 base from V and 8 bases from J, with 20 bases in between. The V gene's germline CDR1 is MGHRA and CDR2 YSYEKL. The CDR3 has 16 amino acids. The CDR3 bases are TGCGCCAGCAGCCAAGTCGTGAGCTTGGGGGCAGAGGGCTACACCTTC. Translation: CASSQVVSLGAEGYTF.

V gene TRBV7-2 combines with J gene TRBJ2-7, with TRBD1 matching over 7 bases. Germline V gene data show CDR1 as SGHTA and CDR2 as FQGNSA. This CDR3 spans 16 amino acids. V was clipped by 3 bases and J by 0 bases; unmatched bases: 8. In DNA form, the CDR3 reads TGTGCCAGCAGCTTGACAGGGATGGGAACCTCCTACGAGCAGTACTTC. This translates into CASSLTGMGTSYEQYF.

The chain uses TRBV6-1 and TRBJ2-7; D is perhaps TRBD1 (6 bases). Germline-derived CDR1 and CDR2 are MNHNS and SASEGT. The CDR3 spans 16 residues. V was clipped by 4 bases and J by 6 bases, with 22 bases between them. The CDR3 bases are TGTGCCAGCAGTGCACGGAAGGGGGTAAAGAACCCCGAGCAGTACTTC. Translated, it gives CASSARKGVKNPEQYF.

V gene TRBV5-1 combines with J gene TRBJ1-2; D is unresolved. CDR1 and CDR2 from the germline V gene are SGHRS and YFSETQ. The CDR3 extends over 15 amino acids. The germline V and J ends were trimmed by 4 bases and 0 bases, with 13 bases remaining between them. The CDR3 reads CASSVEALANYGYTF. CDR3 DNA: TGCGCCAGCAGCGTAGAGGCCTTAGCTAACTATGGCTACACCTTC.

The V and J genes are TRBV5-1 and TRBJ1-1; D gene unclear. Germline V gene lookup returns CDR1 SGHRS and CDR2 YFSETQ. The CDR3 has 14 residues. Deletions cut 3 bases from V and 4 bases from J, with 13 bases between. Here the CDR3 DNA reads TGCGCCAGCAGCTCCTACGGGAGTCCCACTGAAGCTTTCTTT. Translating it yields CASSSYGSPTEAFF.

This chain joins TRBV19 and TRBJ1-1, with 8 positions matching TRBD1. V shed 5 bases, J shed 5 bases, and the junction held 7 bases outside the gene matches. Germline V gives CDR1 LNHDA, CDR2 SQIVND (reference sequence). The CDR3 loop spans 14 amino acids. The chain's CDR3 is CASSPNRGGTEAFF. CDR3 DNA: TGTGCCAGTAGTCCAAACAGGGGGGGAACTGAAGCTTTCTTT.

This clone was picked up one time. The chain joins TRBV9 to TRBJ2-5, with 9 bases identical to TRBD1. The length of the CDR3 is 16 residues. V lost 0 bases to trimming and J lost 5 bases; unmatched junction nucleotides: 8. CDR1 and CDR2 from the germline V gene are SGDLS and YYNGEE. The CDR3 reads CASSVEGTGSWETQYF. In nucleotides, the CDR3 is TGTGCCAGCAGCGTAGAAGGGACAGGGTCGTGGGAGACCCAGTACTTC.

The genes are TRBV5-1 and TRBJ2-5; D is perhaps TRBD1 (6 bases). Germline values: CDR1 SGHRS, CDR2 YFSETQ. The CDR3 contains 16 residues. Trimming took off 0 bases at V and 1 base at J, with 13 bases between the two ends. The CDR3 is CASSLGGRGGQETQYF. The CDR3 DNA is TGCGCCAGCAGCTTGGGGGGCAGGGGTGGCCAAGAGACCCAGTACTTC.